The 17 T cell receptor beta chains reported below all come from one sample, sequenced in a study of blood T cell repertoires in COVID-19. The assay was immunoSEQ multiplex PCR, and TCRdb's table has in-frame clones only and misses some. This sample carries 220,000 or so clones, around four fifths of them seen once, and the ten largest clones take roughly 21%. Sequencing was performed on peripheral blood. The receptors originated from a man aged 30 to 45 with active or convalescent COVID-19.

J is TRBJ2-1 and V is TRBV11-3, with 7 bases fitting TRBD2. Germline-derived CDR1 and CDR2 are SGHNT and YENEEA. Unmatched junction bases numbered 8, after V lost 4 bases and J lost 2 bases. CDR3 length: 16 residues. In nucleotides, the CDR3 is TGTGCCAGCAGCTCCGGACTAGTCACCACCTACAATGAGCAGTTCTTC. Its protein is CASSSGLVTTYNEQFF.

This chain uses TRBV27 with TRBJ1-6; no clear D gene. Trimming shortened V by 3 bases and J by 11 bases, and 14 bases separated the two germline ends. Germline values: CDR1 MNHEY, CDR2 SMNVEV (reference sequence). This CDR3 region has 14 residues. This CDR3 reads CASSFSSQFTPLHF. CDR3 bases: TGTGCCAGCAGTTTCAGTTCCCAATTTACACCCCTCCACTTT.

This clone was counted once. The CDR3 nucleotides are TGTGCCAGCAGCCCCGGGGCGAACACCGGGGAGCTGTTTTTT. Its translation: CASSPGANTGELFF. This sequence joins TRBV4-2 and TRBJ2-2; D possibly corresponds to TRBD2 (5 bases). The CDR3 has 14 residues. CDR1 is LGHNA and CDR2 is YNFKEQ in the germline V gene. V was trimmed by 4 bases and J by 0 bases, leaving 6 bases between them.

This chain uses TRBV18 with TRBJ1-2; possible D gene TRBD1, 5 bases. This CDR3 is 12 amino acids long. V was shortened by 5 bases and J by 4 bases, with 8 bases between the two germline ends. Germline-derived CDR1 and CDR2 are KGHSH and LQKENI. The DNA for the CDR3 is TGTGCCAGCTCATACAGGTCCTATGGCTACACCTTC. This sequence encodes CASSYRSYGYTF.

The chain has TRBV7-9 and TRBJ1-2; TRBD1 is a possible D gene (6 bases). Germline V CDR1 and CDR2: SEHNR, FQNEAQ (reference sequence). V lost 2 bases to trimming and J lost 8 bases, with 21 bases between them. The CDR3 runs to 16 residues. In DNA, the CDR3 is TGTGCCAGCAGCTTAATTATGGACAGAAGTTCTGGAGGCTACACCTTC. This gives the protein CASSLIMDRSSGGYTF. Supplemented by reference TRBV7-9 and TRBJ1-2, the full variable domain reads DTGVSQNPRHKITKRGQNVTFRCDPISEHNRLYWYRQTLGQGPEFLTYFQNEAQLEKSRLLSDRFSAERPKGSFSTLEIQRTEQGDSAMYLCASSLIMDRSSGGYTFGSGTRLTVV.

This clone has only a few counts. The J gene is TRBJ2-3, the V gene TRBV5-1; tentative D call: TRBD2 (5 bases). Trimming shortened V by 0 bases and J by 6 bases, and 17 bases separated the two germline ends. Germline CDR1 SGHRS, CDR2 YFSETQ. The CDR3 loop spans 16 amino acids. The DNA of the CDR3 is TGCGCCAGCAGCTTGGATCGGGGAATGCGGGTGGATACGCAGTATTTT. Residues: CASSLDRGMRVDTQYF.

This clone has only a few counts. This chain connects TRBV5-1 to TRBJ1-1; 7 bases map to TRBD1. With V trimmed by 4 bases and J by 6 bases, 6 bases remained unmatched. This CDR3 region has 13 residues. CDR1 and CDR2 (germline): SGHRS, YFSETQ. CDR3 region: CASSPGTDPEAFF. Here the CDR3 DNA reads TGCGCCAGCAGCCCCGGGACAGACCCTGAAGCTTTCTTT.

J is TRBJ2-3 and V is TRBV5-6; 12 bases map to TRBD2. This CDR3 is 19 amino acids long. The J segment lost 1 base and the V segment lost 0 bases, leaving 9 bases of the junction unmatched. Germline CDR1 SGHDT, CDR2 YYEEEE. CDR3 sequence: CASSLALAGGLGGTDTQYF. The CDR3, as DNA: TGTGCCAGCAGCTTGGCCCTAGCGGGGGGGCTAGGGGGCACAGATACGCAGTATTTT.

The rearrangement joins TRBV18 to TRBJ2-2; D is unclear. From germline, CDR1 is KGHSH and CDR2 LQKENI. CDR3 length: 15 residues. Trimming stripped 5 bases from V and 2 bases from J, with 12 bases between. The CDR3 spells CASSTSQRNTGELFF. For the CDR3, the DNA is TGTGCCAGCTCAACGTCCCAGCGAAACACCGGGGAGCTGTTTTTT. Combining the CDR3 with reference TRBV18 and TRBJ2-2 gives the whole variable domain NAGVMQNPRHLVRRRGQEARLRCSPMKGHSHVYWYRQLPEEGLKFMVYLQKENIIDESGMPKERFSAEFPKEGPSILRIQQVVRGDSAAYFCASSTSQRNTGELFFGEGSRLTVL.

V and J are TRBV7-2 and TRBJ2-1; the D gene is possibly TRBD1 (6 bases). Germline loops: CDR1 SGHTA, CDR2 FQGNSA. V was trimmed by 6 bases and J by 4 bases, leaving 13 bases between them. The CDR3 extends over 14 amino acids. CDR3 DNA sequence: TGTGCCAGCAGACCGGGACATCTATACAATGAGCAGTTCTTC. As protein: CASRPGHLYNEQFF.

The chain recombines TRBV18 with TRBJ2-5, with TRBD1 identical over 8 bases. The CDR3 is 14 amino acids. V shed 1 base, J shed 4 bases, and the junction held 2 bases outside the gene matches. Germline V gene data show CDR1 as KGHSH and CDR2 as LQKENI. CDR3 sequence (DNA): TGTGCCAGCTCACCACAAACAGGGGGAGAGACCCAGTACTTC. Its protein product is CASSPQTGGETQYF.

The chain joins TRBV6-5 to TRBJ1-3; a weak D match, TRBD1 (5 bases). Per germline, CDR1 MNHEY and CDR2 SVGAGI. V was clipped by 6 bases and J by 0 bases, with 12 bases between them. The CDR3 is made up of 15 amino acids. The CDR3 here is CASRSRGFSGNTIYF. In DNA form, the CDR3 reads TGTGCCAGCAGAAGCCGGGGGTTCTCTGGAAACACCATATATTTT.

The rearrangement links TRBV6-5 to TRBJ2-7; TRBD2 matches at 9 bases. The V gene's germline CDR1 is MNHEY and CDR2 SVGAGI. The CDR3 sequence is 15 residues long. Trimming cost V 7 bases and J 2 bases; bases outside gene matches: 9. CDR3 DNA: TGTGCCAGCACCTCCGGTAGCGGGGGTACCTACGAGCAGTACTTC. Its protein product is CASTSGSGGTYEQYF.

The chain carries TRBV7-2 and TRBJ2-3; D remains unclear. CDR3 length: 13 residues. The V and J ends lost 2 bases and 6 bases respectively, with 9 bases between them. Per the germline V gene, CDR1 is SGHTA and CDR2 is FQGNSA. The CDR3 coding sequence is TGTGCCAGCAGCTTAAGCCCCGGGGATACGCAGTATTTT. Protein sequence: CASSLSPGDTQYF.

Only one count was recorded for this clone. The rearrangement links TRBV7-9 to TRBJ2-7; possibly TRBD1 for D (6 bases). Per germline, CDR1 SEHNR and CDR2 FQNEAQ (reference sequence). Trimming removed 5 bases from V and 2 bases from J, with 13 bases in between. The CDR3 is 14 residues long. The DNA of the CDR3 is TGTGCCAGCAGCACACAGACAGGACCCTACGAGCAGTACTTC. It is translated as CASSTQTGPYEQYF.

The rearrangement joins TRBV18 to TRBJ1-3; perhaps TRBD1 as D (6 bases). V was trimmed by 2 bases and J by 3 bases, leaving 11 bases between them. Germline loops: CDR1 KGHSH, CDR2 LQKENI. The CDR3 runs 15 residues. The CDR3 DNA reads as TGTGCCAGCTCACCAACCAGGGGTGATGGAAACACCATATATTTT. Translated, it gives CASSPTRGDGNTIYF.

The chain recombines TRBV14 with TRBJ2-5, with 11 positions matching TRBD2. The CDR3 totals 18 residues. Trimming removed 1 base from V and 2 bases from J; junction bases left unmatched: 9. CDR1 is SGHDN and CDR2 is FVKESK in the germline V gene. CDR3 residues: CASSQGFLAGGSQETQYF. CDR3 nucleotides: TGTGCCAGCAGCCAAGGATTCCTAGCGGGGGGTTCGCAAGAGACCCAGTACTTC.